The source of this T cell receptor (beta chain) is a study of blood T cell repertoires in COVID-19. Study as a whole: The United States, Italy and Spain provided the acute and convalescent COVID-19 samples. From T cells, B-cell-depleted T cells, or PBMCs came the material, which was cDNA or gDNA.

Trimming cost V 3 bases and J 5 bases, with 16 bases left between them. CDR1 and CDR2 from the germline V gene are KGHSH and LQKENI. This CDR3 spans 15 amino acids. Sequencing used immunoSEQ multiplex PCR; TCRdb keeps in-frame clones, though not all of them. The sample has more than 95,000 clones; approximately 80% are singletons. The chain has TRBV18 and TRBJ2-5; D might be TRBD2 (6 bases). This clonotype was sampled from a man in his sixties with acute or convalescent COVID-19. The source material was peripheral blood. The CDR3 sequence is CASSPGRSAWETQYF. Written as DNA, the CDR3 is TGTGCCAGCTCACCTGGGAGGAGCGCCTGGGAGACCCAGTACTTC.